Below, 32 T cell receptor beta chains from the same sample are listed, as sequenced in a study of cytomegalovirus exposure and HLA in healthy donors (dated by TCRdb to 2016 to 2017). The method behind the library was the immunoSEQ multiplex PCR assay. In TCRdb, the immuneACCESS table is reduced to in-frame sequences with V and J assigned. These tables do not hold every clone; where another copy was compared, an unresolved V gene accounts for under half, and the others remain unexplained. This sample holds under 250,000 clones; about 81% were observed only once. About 1.2% of the sample goes to the ten largest clones. The sample was PBMCs. The receptors here all came from a woman in her 30s in good health and CMV-seronegative.

V and J are TRBV9 and TRBJ2-2; 7 positions agree with TRBD1. Trimming at V came to 6 bases and at J to 3 bases, leaving 14 bases not matched to a gene. The germline gives CDR1 SGDLS, CDR2 YYNGEE. The CDR3 has 17 amino acids. The CDR3 bases are TGTGCCAGCACCAGCCGGCTCGGGACAGCATACACCGGGGAGCTGTTTTTT. Protein: CASTSRLGTAYTGELFF. Based on the CDR3 plus reference TRBV9 and TRBJ2-2, the full variable domain is DSGVTQTPKHLITATGQRVTLRCSPRSGDLSVYWYQQSLDQGLQFLIQYYNGEERAKGNILERFSAQQFPDLHSELNLSSLELGDSALYFCASTSRLGTAYTGELFFGEGSRLTVL.

The V gene is TRBV2, the J gene TRBJ2-3; 7 bases match TRBD2. Unmatched junction bases numbered 7, after V lost 6 bases and J lost 4 bases. This CDR3 comprises 14 residues. Germline-derived CDR1 and CDR2 are SNHLY and FYNNEI. The CDR3: CASRIGLDPDTQYF. CDR3 nucleotide sequence: TGTGCCAGCAGGATTGGACTAGACCCAGATACGCAGTATTTT.

This clone was seen repeatedly, ten times or more. CDR3 sequence: CASSPPGFIDEQYF. The DNA of the CDR3 is TGTGCCAGCTCACCCCCGGGGTTTATCGACGAGCAGTACTTC. This sequence joins TRBV18 and TRBJ2-7; D may be TRBD2 (5 bases). V shed 3 bases and J shed 5 bases, with 14 bases lying between them. The CDR3 runs to 14 residues. Germline V gene sequence: CDR1 KGHSH, CDR2 LQKENI.

The V gene is TRBV6-5, the J gene TRBJ2-1; D perhaps matches TRBD2 (6 bases). Trimming pared 7 bases from V and 5 bases from J, leaving 18 bases between. Germline V gives CDR1 MNHEY, CDR2 SVGAGI. There are 15 residues in the CDR3. The CDR3 DNA is TGTGCCAGCACCGGGCCCCGCGGGGCAAACAATGAGCAGTTCTTC. Amino acids: CASTGPRGANNEQFF.

This clone showed up just once. CDR3 amino acids: CASKSGGPTGELFF. The CDR3, as DNA: TGTGCCAGCAAAAGCGGGGGGCCCACCGGGGAGCTGTTTTTT. The chain employs TRBV28 and TRBJ2-2; 9 bases are a match to TRBD2. With 7 bases clipped from V and 4 bases from J, the junction kept 4 bases outside the gene matches. The CDR3 consists of 14 residues. Germline lookup yields CDR1 MDHEN and CDR2 SYDVKM.

The chain couples TRBV19 to TRBJ1-5; D unresolved. The CDR3 totals 14 residues. V shed 4 bases and J shed 0 bases, with 7 bases lying between them. Germline V gene data show CDR1 as LNHDA and CDR2 as SQIVND (reference sequence). The DNA for the CDR3 is TGTGCCAGTAGTACCCAGTATAGCAATCAGCCCCAGCATTTT. Encoded protein: CASSTQYSNQPQHF.

V and J are TRBV28 and TRBJ2-7, with 7 nucleotides matching TRBD1. The length of the CDR3 is 17 residues. The germline V gene has CDR1 MDHEN and CDR2 SYDVKM. V shed 9 bases and J 3 bases; nucleotides not matched to a gene: 20. As DNA, the CDR3 is TGTGCCAGAGCCTGGGACAGTGCAATCCTGGTGAGCTACGAGCAGTACTTC. As protein: CARAWDSAILVSYEQYF. The full variable domain, rest sourced from reference TRBV28 and TRBJ2-7, is DVKVTQSSRYLVKRTGEKVFLECVQDMDHENMFWYRQDPGLGLRLIYFSYDVKMKEKGDIPEGYSVSREKKERFSLILESASTNQTSMYLCARAWDSAILVSYEQYFGPGTRLTVT.

The CDR3 is CASSLGQGKTQYF. The CDR3 nucleotides read TGTGCCAGCAGCTTAGGGCAGGGGAAGACGCAGTATTTT. The V call is TRBV11-3, the J call TRBJ2-3; D perhaps matches TRBD1 (6 bases). The CDR3 has 13 amino acids. Trimming shortened V by 1 base and J by 9 bases, and 11 bases separated the two germline ends. The germline V gene has CDR1 SGHNT and CDR2 YENEEA.

V gene TRBV5-1 combines with J gene TRBJ1-3; unclear D gene. Germline V gene data show CDR1 as SGHRS and CDR2 as YFSETQ. This CDR3 has 16 amino acids. V lost 3 bases to trimming and J lost 0 bases, with 13 bases between them. The CDR3 DNA reads TGCGCCAGCAGCTCTACGACGGGTTACTCTGGAAACACCATATATTTT. Residues: CASSSTTGYSGNTIYF.

The rearrangement joins TRBV5-1 to TRBJ1-4, with TRBD1 matching over 8 bases. V lost 4 bases and J lost 8; bases outside the gene matches: 10. Germline assignment: CDR1 SGHRS and CDR2 YFSETQ. The CDR3 has 15 amino acids. In DNA form, the CDR3 reads TGCGCCAGCAGCCTATATCAGGGGGCAGAAGAAAAACTGTTTTTT. Protein: CASSLYQGAEEKLFF. The variable domain in full, completed from reference TRBV5-1 and TRBJ1-4, reads KAGVTQTPRYLIKTRGQQVTLSCSPISGHRSVSWYQQTPGQGLQFLFEYFSETQRNKGNFPGRFSGRQFSNSRSEMNVSTLELGDSALYLCASSLYQGAEEKLFFGSGTQLSVL.

The rearrangement joins TRBV18 to TRBJ1-1; TRBD1 might be the D (6 bases). Germline loops: CDR1 KGHSH, CDR2 LQKENI. V shed 3 bases and J shed 0 bases, with 8 bases lying between them. The CDR3 is 14 residues long. This chain's CDR3 is CASSPGHLNTEAFF. The DNA for the CDR3 is TGTGCCAGCTCACCGGGACACTTGAACACTGAAGCTTTCTTT.

This rearrangement joins TRBV23-1 to TRBJ1-4, with 9 bases aligning to TRBD1. TRBV23-1 is reported as an ORF; its role is uncertain. Germline trimming cut 3 bases from V and 7 bases from J; bases unmatched to any gene: 12. This CDR3 is built from 17 residues. This chain's CDR3 is CASSHPAVQGAAEKLFF. CDR3 sequence (DNA): TGCGCCAGCAGTCACCCCGCGGTACAGGGGGCGGCTGAAAAACTGTTTTTT.

This chain uses TRBV10-1 with TRBJ2-3; 8 positions agree with TRBD1. V trimming: 4 bases; J trimming: 0 bases; junction bases outside the gene matches: 6. The CDR3 spans 16 residues. Germline V CDR1 and CDR2: WNHNN, SYGVQD (reference sequence). The CDR3 sequence is CASSGSGTGSTDTQYF. Here the CDR3 DNA reads TGCGCCAGCAGTGGGTCCGGGACAGGAAGCACAGATACGCAGTATTTT.

This clone is a singleton in its sample. The chain carries TRBV5-1 and TRBJ1-1; D may be TRBD1 (5 bases). The CDR3 contains 15 residues. Germline V CDR1 and CDR2: SGHRS, YFSETQ. V dropped 2 bases and J dropped 0 bases, with 11 bases sitting between them. CDR3: CASSFWQGMNTEAFF. In DNA form, the CDR3 reads TGCGCCAGCAGCTTCTGGCAGGGCATGAACACTGAAGCTTTCTTT.

The chain couples TRBV9 to TRBJ1-2; no reliable D call. Germline V gene data show CDR1 as SGDLS and CDR2 as YYNGEE. CDR3 length equals 14 residues. Trimming pared 2 bases from V and 4 bases from J, leaving 12 bases between. Here the CDR3 DNA reads TGTGCCAGCAGCGTGGCGCTAGGTATCTATGGCTACACCTTC. This gives the protein CASSVALGIYGYTF.

The chain has TRBV28 and TRBJ1-3; D call uncertain. From germline, CDR1 is MDHEN and CDR2 SYDVKM. The V end was cut by 4 bases, the J end by 0 bases, with 16 bases between. This CDR3 has 17 residues. The CDR3 region is CASSSWGVATSGNTIYF. CDR3 DNA sequence: TGTGCCAGCAGTTCTTGGGGAGTAGCAACCTCTGGAAACACCATATATTTT.

V and J are TRBV6-5 and TRBJ1-1, with D possibly TRBD1 on 6 matching bases. Trimming pared 0 bases from V and 6 bases from J, leaving 11 bases between. Germline V lookup: CDR1 MNHEY, CDR2 SVGAGI. This CDR3 contains 14 residues. The CDR3 spells CASSYSAGAPEAFF. The DNA for the CDR3 is TGTGCCAGCAGTTACTCGGCAGGGGCCCCTGAAGCTTTCTTT.

The chain carries TRBV5-1 and TRBJ2-4; D possibly corresponds to TRBD1 (6 bases). CDR1 is SGHRS, CDR2 YFSETQ, per germline. CDR3 size: 15 residues. The V and J ends lost 4 bases and 1 base respectively, with 12 bases between them. This CDR3 reads CASSGSQGAKNIQYF. The CDR3 region has the DNA TGCGCCAGCAGCGGTTCCCAGGGGGCCAAAAACATTCAGTACTTC.

The genes are TRBV5-1 and TRBJ1-1, with 8 bases identical to TRBD1. V lost 3 bases and J lost 6; bases outside the gene matches: 13. CDR3 size: 16 residues. Germline V gene lookup returns CDR1 SGHRS and CDR2 YFSETQ. The CDR3 DNA follows: TGCGCCAGCAGCTGGGGGTCGTGGACAGGGAGGGCTGAAGCTTTCTTT. As protein: CASSWGSWTGRAEAFF.

The chain has TRBV6-5 and TRBJ1-5; a possible D gene is TRBD1 (6 bases). The V gene's germline CDR1 is MNHEY and CDR2 SVGAGI. The ends were cut back, 7 bases at V and 7 bases at J, with 14 bases in the middle. The CDR3 spans 13 residues. The CDR3 loop is CASNREAGQPQHF. DNA for the CDR3: TGTGCCAGCAACAGGGAAGCCGGGCAGCCCCAGCATTTT.

The chain couples TRBV7-2 to TRBJ2-3, with 12 bases that match TRBD2. This CDR3 is 18 amino acids long. Germline assignment: CDR1 SGHTA and CDR2 FQGNSA. The junction had 5 bases not matched to a gene; V was cut back by 1 base and J by 0 bases. DNA for the CDR3: TGTGCCAGCAGCTTAGTGGCTAGCGGGGGGGGTAGCACAGATACGCAGTATTTT. Its protein product is CASSLVASGGGSTDTQYF.

The chain couples TRBV5-1 to TRBJ2-3, with D unresolved. Trimming left V 4 bases short and J 1 base short, with 19 bases between. Germline V gene data show CDR1 as SGHRS and CDR2 as YFSETQ. The CDR3 contains 17 residues. CDR3 region: CASSPATFGAGTDTQYF. CDR3 nucleotides: TGCGCCAGCAGCCCCGCCACCTTCGGAGCAGGCACAGATACGCAGTATTTT.

J is TRBJ2-4 and V is TRBV9; 9 bases map to TRBD1. Germline V gives CDR1 SGDLS, CDR2 YYNGEE. CDR3 length: 15 residues. V gave up 1 base and J gave up 6 bases; unmatched junction bases: 5. The DNA for the CDR3 is TGTGCCAGCAGCGTATACGACAGGGGGGGAAACATTCAGTACTTC. Protein product: CASSVYDRGGNIQYF.

The chain joins TRBV19 to TRBJ1-2; a possible D gene is TRBD1 (6 bases). The CDR3 runs to 13 residues. CDR1 and CDR2 from the germline V gene are LNHDA and SQIVND (reference sequence). Deletions cut 5 bases from V and 4 bases from J, with 11 bases between. DNA for the CDR3: TGTGCCAGTAGTGATCGGGACATCTATGGCTACACCTTC. The encoded protein is CASSDRDIYGYTF.

This rearrangement joins TRBV27 to TRBJ1-1; 8 bases match TRBD1. V was clipped by 4 bases and J by 1 base; unmatched bases: 11. This CDR3 comprises 17 residues. Germline V gives CDR1 MNHEY, CDR2 SMNVEV (reference sequence). CDR3 in amino acids: CASSSHPGGQANTEAFF. The CDR3 DNA is TGTGCCAGCAGTTCCCACCCCGGGGGACAGGCGAACACTGAAGCTTTCTTT.

The CDR3 coding sequence is TGTGCCAGTAAAGGACAGGGGAATCCAATGAACACTGAAGCTTTCTTT. This encodes CASKGQGNPMNTEAFF. The rearrangement joins TRBV19 to TRBJ1-1, with 9 bases aligning to TRBD1. Losses at the gene ends were 7 bases for V and 0 bases for J; bases not matched to a gene: 9. Looked up from germline, CDR1 is LNHDA and CDR2 is SQIVND (reference sequence). The CDR3 runs to 16 residues.

This clone was seen only once. CDR3 nucleotide sequence: TGTGCCAGCAGCGTCGGGACAGGGGGCAATGGCTACACCTTC. The encoded protein is CASSVGTGGNGYTF. The chain recombines TRBV9 with TRBJ1-2; 12 nucleotides match TRBD1. V lost 2 bases and J lost 6; bases outside the gene matches: 2. The CDR3 has 14 residues. CDR1 SGDLS and CDR2 YYNGEE come from the germline V gene.

V is TRBV5-6 and J is TRBJ1-1; TRBD1 is a possible D gene (6 bases). This CDR3 has 15 amino acids. In germline, CDR1 is SGHDT, CDR2 YYEEEE. V lost 5 bases to trimming and J lost 2 bases, with 16 bases between them. This chain's CDR3 is CASSSNPGHNTEAFF. The CDR3 DNA reads as TGTGCCAGCAGTTCCAACCCGGGACATAACACTGAAGCTTTCTTT.

In its sample, this clone was seen a few times. This rearrangement joins TRBV6-6 to TRBJ1-2; 8 positions match TRBD1. Looked up from germline, CDR1 is MNHNY and CDR2 is SVGAGI (reference sequence). This CDR3 region has 13 residues. J lost 4 bases, V lost 7 bases, and 5 bases had no gene match. CDR3 in DNA: TGTGCCAGCACTATGGGACAGGCCTATGGCTACACCTTC. Protein: CASTMGQAYGYTF.

This clone is a singleton in its sample. The V and J genes are TRBV27 and TRBJ2-3, with 8 bases fitting TRBD1. After removal of 10 bases from V and 2 bases from J, the junction contained 11 bases not matched to a gene. Germline CDR1 is MNHEY and CDR2 is SMNVEV (reference sequence). The CDR3 runs 15 residues. The CDR3 nucleotides read TGTGCCACCAGGAGCAGGGGGCTTTTCACAGATACGCAGTATTTT. Protein: CATRSRGLFTDTQYF.

J is TRBJ2-3 and V is TRBV28; D might be TRBD1 (5 bases). The germline V gene has CDR1 MDHEN and CDR2 SYDVKM. This CDR3 comprises 11 residues. Trimming left V 4 bases short and J 7 bases short, with 6 bases between. The CDR3 spells CASSSDNTQYF. The CDR3 nucleotides read TGTGCCAGCAGTTCGGACAATACGCAGTATTTT.

The V gene is TRBV6-5, the J gene TRBJ2-7; 9 bases line up with TRBD2. The CDR3 has 14 amino acids. Per the germline V gene, CDR1 is MNHEY and CDR2 is SVGAGI. The J segment lost 3 bases and the V segment lost 4 bases, leaving 4 bases of the junction unmatched. DNA for the CDR3: TGTGCCAGCAGTTCCCGGCGGGGGGGCTACGAGCAGTACTTC. Protein product: CASSSRRGGYEQYF.